This T cell receptor (beta chain) was recorded in a study of control samples from healthy donors and cancer patients (dated by TCRdb to about 2020). From V the trimming removes 3 bases and from J it removes 5 bases, while the gene matches leave 6 bases of the junction unaccounted for. The germline V gene (reference sequence) yields MNHEY for CDR1 and SMNVEV for CDR2. The CDR3, from cysteine to phenylalanine, totals 14 residues. The DNA shown is the 42-base CDR3, in frame from base 1. The receptor library was made with the immunoSEQ multiplex PCR assay. TCRdb took over this immuneACCESS table, retaining in-frame rearrangements with V and J assigned. Such tables are incomplete; in checked studies, under half of the missing clones stem from an unresolved V gene, and the remainder is unexplained. Across this sample there are about 110,000 clones, with around 80% seen only once. The ten largest make up about 5.9% of the sample.

Worth noting for this clone: Its antigen is not yet known. There are no base qualities to consult, and no much larger clone falls within one base.

This sequence was found in a man between 18 and 35 years old in good health. Material for sequencing was blood. The chain is encoded by TRBV27 joined to TRBJ2-5, with TRBD1 identical over 7 junction bases. CDR3 region: CASSFLGGRETQYF. The nucleotide sequence reads TGTGCCAGCAGTTTTTTAGGGGGCCGGGAGACCCAGTACTTC.